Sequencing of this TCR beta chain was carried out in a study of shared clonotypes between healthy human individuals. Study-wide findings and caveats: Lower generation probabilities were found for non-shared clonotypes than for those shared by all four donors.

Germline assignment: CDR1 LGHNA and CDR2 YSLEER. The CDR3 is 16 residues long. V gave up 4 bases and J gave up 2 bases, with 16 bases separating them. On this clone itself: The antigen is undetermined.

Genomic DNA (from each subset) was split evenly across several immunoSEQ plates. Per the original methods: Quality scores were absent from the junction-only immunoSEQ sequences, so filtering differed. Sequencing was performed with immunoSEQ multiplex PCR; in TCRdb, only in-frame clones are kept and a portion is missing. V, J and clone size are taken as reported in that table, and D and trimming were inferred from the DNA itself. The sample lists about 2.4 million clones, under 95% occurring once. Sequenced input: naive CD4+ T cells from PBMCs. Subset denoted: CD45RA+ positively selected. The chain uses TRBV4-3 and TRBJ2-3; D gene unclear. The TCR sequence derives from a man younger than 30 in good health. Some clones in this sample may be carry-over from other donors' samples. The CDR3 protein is CASSRHPGPSTDTQYF. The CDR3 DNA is TGCGCCAGCAGCCGCCACCCTGGACCCTCCACAGATACGCAGTATTTT.